This T cell receptor beta chain was observed in a study of blood T cell repertoires in COVID-19. Turning to the study itself: COVID-19 samples, acute and convalescent, were from the United States, Italy and Spain. The cDNA or gDNA used as material had been derived from T cells, B-cell-depleted T cells, or PBMCs.

The CDR3 extends over 12 amino acids. V gave up 4 bases and J gave up 6 bases; unmatched junction bases: 0. Per the authors' pipeline: Reference gene primer amplification in the assay estimated nucleated cell counts. Sequencing was performed with immunoSEQ multiplex PCR; in TCRdb, only in-frame clones are kept and a portion is missing. V, J and clone size are those of that table, while D and trimming were read from the DNA. Of 250,000 to 300,000 clones detected, 86% appear once; the ten largest clones hold about 2.1%. The TCR originated in a man under 40 with active or convalescent COVID-19. Sequenced: peripheral blood. The V call is TRBV12-3 or TRBV12-4, the J call TRBJ1-2; 9 nucleotides agree with TRBD1. The CDR3 coding sequence is TGTGCCAGCAGTTGGACAGGGGATGGCTACACCTTC. Its protein is CASSWTGDGYTF.